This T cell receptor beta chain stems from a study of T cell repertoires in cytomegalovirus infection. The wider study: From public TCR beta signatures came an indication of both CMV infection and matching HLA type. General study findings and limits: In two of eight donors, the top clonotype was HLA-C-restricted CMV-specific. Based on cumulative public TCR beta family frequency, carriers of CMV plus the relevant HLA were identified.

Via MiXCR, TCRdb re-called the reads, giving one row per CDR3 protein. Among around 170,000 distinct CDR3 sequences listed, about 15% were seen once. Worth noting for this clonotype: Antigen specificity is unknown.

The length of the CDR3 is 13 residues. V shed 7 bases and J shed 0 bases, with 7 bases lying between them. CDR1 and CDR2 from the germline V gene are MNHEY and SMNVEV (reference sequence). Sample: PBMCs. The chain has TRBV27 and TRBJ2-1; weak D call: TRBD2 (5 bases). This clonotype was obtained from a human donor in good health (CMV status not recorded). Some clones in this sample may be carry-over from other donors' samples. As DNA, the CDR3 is TGTGCCAGCAAGGACTCCTCCTACAATGAGCAGTTCTTC. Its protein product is CASKDSSYNEQFF.